This entry lists 20 T cell receptor beta chains sequenced from one sample in a study of T cell responses to AZD1222 COVID-19 vaccine. Profiled with immunoSEQ multiplex PCR; TCRdb holds only in-frame clones, not every one. The sample includes roughly 80,000 clones, around 90% of them seen just once. The sample was peripheral blood, taken on day 0 of MenACWY control vaccination. Receptor source: an adult in good health.

The chain joins TRBV21-1 to TRBJ1-1. TRBV21-1 is shown as a pseudogene. The CDR3 extends over 16 amino acids. This CDR3 reads CASITRPGIVNTEAFF. In nucleotides, the CDR3 is TGTGCCAGCATCACAAGGCCGGGGATAGTGAACACTGAAGCTTTCTTT.

This clone was seen only once. The genes are TRBV6-5 and TRBJ1-3, with 7 nucleotides matching TRBD1. Germline V gene lookup returns CDR1 MNHEY and CDR2 SVGAGI. Losses at the gene ends were 11 bases for V and 2 bases for J; bases not matched to a gene: 6. This CDR3 spans 13 amino acids. CDR3 DNA sequence: TGTGCCGTAACAGGACAGGCTGGAAACACCATATATTTT. It is translated as CAVTGQAGNTIYF.

This chain connects TRBV7-2 to TRBJ1-4; a possible D gene is TRBD1 (6 bases). V lost 0 bases and J lost 14, with 13 bases in between. CDR3 length: 13 residues. Germline V gives CDR1 SGHTA, CDR2 FQGNSA. In DNA, the CDR3 is TGTGCCAGCAGCTTAGCCCGACAGGAGACGCTGTTTTTT. Its protein product is CASSLARQETLFF. The variable domain in full, with the rest retrieved from reference TRBV7-2 and TRBJ1-4, is GAGVSQSPSNKVTEKGKDVELRCDPISGHTALYWYRQSLGQGLEFLIYFQGNSAPDKSGLPSDRFSAERTGGSVSTLTIQRTQQEDSAVYLCASSLARQETLFFGSGTQLSVL.

The rearrangement links TRBV7-2 to TRBJ2-6; D is unresolved. V shed 2 bases and J shed 2 bases, with 7 bases lying between them. This CDR3 spans 15 amino acids. Per the germline V gene, CDR1 is SGHTA and CDR2 is FQGNSA. CDR3 nucleotides: TGTGCCAGCAGCTTACTTCCCGCTGGGGCCAACGTCCTGACTTTC. Residues: CASSLLPAGANVLTF.

By sample share, this clone is medium-sized (0.01 to 0.1%). The chain combines TRBV9 with TRBJ2-7; 9 bases line up with TRBD2. Germline lookup yields CDR1 SGDLS and CDR2 YYNGEE. Trimming removed 3 bases from V and 1 base from J; junction bases left unmatched: 5. The CDR3 runs to 15 residues. The CDR3, as DNA: TGTGCCAGCAGCGGAATAGCGGGAGAGTCCTACGAGCAGTACTTC. This codes for CASSGIAGESYEQYF.

CDR3 bases: TGTGCCAGCAGCTGGGTGAGGGGGACTGAAGCTTTCTTT. It translates to CASSWVRGTEAFF. V usage is TRBV5-8 and J usage is TRBJ1-1, with D perhaps matching TRBD1 (6 bases). Germline V gene data show CDR1 as SGHTS and CDR2 as YDEGEE. CDR3 length: 13 amino acids. The germline V and J ends were trimmed by 3 bases and 5 bases, with 11 bases remaining between them. The full variable domain, rest sourced from reference TRBV5-8 and TRBJ1-1, is EAGVTQSPTHLIKTRGQQATLRCSPISGHTSVYWYQQALGLGLQFLLWYDEGEERNRGNFPPRFSGRQFPNYSSELNVNALELEDSALYLCASSWVRGTEAFFGQGTRLTVV.

The chain links TRBV5-1 to TRBJ2-1; tentative D call: TRBD2 (6 bases). From germline, CDR1 is SGHRS and CDR2 YFSETQ. Trimming left V 0 bases short and J 4 bases short, with 11 bases between. The CDR3 has 15 amino acids. The CDR3: CASSLVQRAYNEQFF. The CDR3 bases are TGCGCCAGCAGCTTGGTCCAGCGGGCTTACAATGAGCAGTTCTTC.

The V call is TRBV5-1, the J call TRBJ2-3, with TRBD2 identical over 8 bases. CDR3 size: 16 residues. V shed 0 bases and J 1 base; nucleotides not matched to a gene: 4. Germline V gene lookup returns CDR1 SGHRS and CDR2 YFSETQ. This CDR3 is CASSLDPTSGTDTQYF. The DNA of the CDR3 is TGCGCCAGCAGCTTGGATCCGACTAGCGGCACAGATACGCAGTATTTT. Supplemented by reference TRBV5-1 and TRBJ2-3, the full variable domain reads KAGVTQTPRYLIKTRGQQVTLSCSPISGHRSVSWYQQTPGQGLQFLFEYFSETQRNKGNFPGRFSGRQFSNSRSEMNVSTLELGDSALYLCASSLDPTSGTDTQYFGPGTRLTVL.

V is TRBV7-9 and J is TRBJ1-5; 7 nucleotides line up with TRBD1. The CDR3 is 14 residues long. Germline V gives CDR1 SEHNR, CDR2 FQNEAQ (reference sequence). J gave up 6 bases and V 5 bases, and 7 bases lay outside the gene matches. This chain's CDR3 is CASSPGTDFQPQHF. The CDR3 coding sequence is TGTGCCAGCAGCCCCGGGACAGACTTTCAGCCCCAGCATTTT. Full variable domain (rest looked up from reference TRBV7-9 and TRBJ1-5): DTGVSQNPRHKITKRGQNVTFRCDPISEHNRLYWYRQTLGQGPEFLTYFQNEAQLEKSRLLSDRFSAERPKGSFSTLEIQRTEQGDSAMYLCASSPGTDFQPQHFGDGTRLSIL.

The rearrangement uses TRBV19 and TRBJ2-1, with D hard to call. The CDR3 has 15 amino acids. V lost 3 bases and J 2 bases, leaving 11 bases between the germline ends. The germline V gene has CDR1 LNHDA and CDR2 SQIVND (reference sequence). The chain's CDR3 is CASSIERIAYNEQFF. CDR3 DNA: TGTGCCAGTAGTATTGAGAGGATCGCCTACAATGAGCAGTTCTTC.

The V and J genes are TRBV12-3 or TRBV12-4 and TRBJ1-2; TRBD1 matches at 8 bases. Unmatched junction bases numbered 8, after V lost 3 bases and J lost 14 bases. CDR3 length: 12 residues. The CDR3 sequence is CASSFGTGPQTF. The CDR3 nucleotides read TGTGCCAGCAGTTTCGGGACAGGCCCCCAGACCTTC.

The chain uses TRBV19 and TRBJ2-7; TRBD1 aligns across 8 bases. The J segment lost 5 bases and the V segment lost 4 bases, leaving 4 bases of the junction unmatched. Germline V gene sequence: CDR1 LNHDA, CDR2 SQIVND (reference sequence). The CDR3 consists of 13 residues. DNA of the CDR3: TGTGCCAGTAGTACCCGACAGGGGAACGAGCAGTACTTC. Translated: CASSTRQGNEQYF.

V gene TRBV2 combines with J gene TRBJ2-7; 7 bases line up with TRBD1. CDR3 size: 12 residues. Looked up from germline, CDR1 is SNHLY and CDR2 is FYNNEI. V lost 6 bases, J lost 5 bases, and 4 bases stayed unmatched. In nucleotides, the CDR3 is TGTGCCAGCAGGAACAGGGGCCACGAGCAGTACTTC. Its protein is CASRNRGHEQYF.

The chain combines TRBV4-3 with TRBJ2-1; D gene ambiguous. Germline CDR1 reads LGHNA; CDR2 reads YSLEER. V was pared by 3 bases and J by 8 bases, with 8 bases between. The CDR3 runs to 12 residues. This CDR3 is CASSQGTYEQFF. CDR3 DNA sequence: TGCGCCAGCAGCCAGGGTACTTATGAGCAGTTCTTC.

This clone is labeled as medium-sized. This chain connects TRBV19 to TRBJ1-2; D ambiguous. Germline V gene data show CDR1 as LNHDA and CDR2 as SQIVND (reference sequence). With 4 bases removed from V and 4 bases from J, the gap between germline ends came to 16 bases. This CDR3 spans 15 amino acids. The CDR3 bases are TGTGCCAGTAGTAAGATAGAGCGGATGCTCTATGGCTACACCTTC. As protein: CASSKIERMLYGYTF.

The chain carries TRBV5-1 and TRBJ2-1; tentatively, D is TRBD2 (6 bases). Trimming removed 0 bases from V and 7 bases from J, with 11 bases in between. The CDR3 spans 14 residues. CDR1 is SGHRS, CDR2 YFSETQ, per germline. The CDR3 protein is CASSLGEAGNEQFF. As DNA, the CDR3 is TGCGCCAGCAGCTTGGGGGAGGCGGGTAATGAGCAGTTCTTC.

The chain is built from TRBV7-9 and TRBJ1-6, with no clear D. The CDR3 has 16 amino acids. V lost 5 bases, J lost 5 bases, and 16 bases lay in between. In germline, CDR1 is SEHNR, CDR2 FQNEAQ (reference sequence). The CDR3 DNA follows: TGTGCCAGCAGCCCATTCGTGGGGTCAGATAATTCACCCCTCCACTTT. Its protein is CASSPFVGSDNSPLHF.

J is TRBJ2-2 and V is TRBV6-2 or TRBV6-3; D gene ambiguous. CDR1 and CDR2 (germline): MNHEY, SVGEGT. The CDR3 runs to 12 residues. Trimming cost V 4 bases and J 6 bases, with 6 bases left between them. CDR3 sequence reads: CASSSPPGELFF. CDR3 bases: TGTGCCAGCAGTTCCCCCCCCGGGGAGCTGTTTTTT.

The V gene is TRBV19, the J gene TRBJ1-3, with D perhaps matching TRBD1 (5 bases). V lost 1 base, J lost 2 bases, and 6 bases lay in between. The CDR3 is made up of 14 amino acids. Germline-derived CDR1 and CDR2 are LNHDA and SQIVND (reference sequence). CDR3 region: CASSIGGAGNTIYF. The CDR3 DNA sequence: TGTGCCAGTAGTATAGGAGGGGCTGGAAACACCATATATTTT.

The V and J genes are TRBV12-5 and TRBJ2-3, with 10 positions matching TRBD2. Germline V gene lookup returns CDR1 LGHNT and CDR2 FRNRAP. The CDR3 totals 14 residues. The junction had 3 bases not matched to a gene; V was cut back by 7 bases and J by 2 bases. The CDR3 DNA reads TGTGCTAGTGCTCTAGCGGGGGACACAGATACGCAGTATTTT. Encoded protein: CASALAGDTDTQYF.